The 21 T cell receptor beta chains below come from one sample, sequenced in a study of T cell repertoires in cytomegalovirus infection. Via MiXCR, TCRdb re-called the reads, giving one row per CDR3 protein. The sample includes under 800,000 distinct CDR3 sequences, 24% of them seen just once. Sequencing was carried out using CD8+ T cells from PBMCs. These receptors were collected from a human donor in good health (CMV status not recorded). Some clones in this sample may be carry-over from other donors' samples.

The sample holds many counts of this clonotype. Here the CDR3 DNA reads TGTGCCAGTATTGCGCCAGGGACCAGGACTGAAGCTTTCTTT. Protein product: CASIAPGTRTEAFF. The rearrangement uses TRBV19 and TRBJ1-1, with a weak D call TRBD1 (5 bases). CDR1 LNHDA and CDR2 SQIVND come from the germline V gene (reference sequence). Trimming shortened V by 7 bases and J by 5 bases, and 17 bases separated the two germline ends. CDR3 length: 14 residues.

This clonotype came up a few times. The CDR3 region has the DNA TGTGCCAGCAGTTCCCCCGCGACTAGCGGGCCGTGGGGAGATACGCAGTATTTT. Protein sequence: CASSSPATSGPWGDTQYF. This chain joins TRBV28 and TRBJ2-3; 10 bases are shared with TRBD2. J lost 5 bases, V lost 4 bases, and 15 bases had no gene match. Germline-derived CDR1 and CDR2 are MDHEN and SYDVKM. This CDR3 contains 18 residues.

The CDR3 loop reads CASSLLGQGGYEQYV. The CDR3 DNA sequence: TGTGCCAGCAGCTTGTTGGGGCAGGGGGGCTACGAGCAGTACGTC. This chain joins TRBV5-6 and TRBJ2-7; weak D call: TRBD1 (7 bases). Germline V gene lookup returns CDR1 SGHDT and CDR2 YYEEEE. The V gene lost 1 base and the J gene lost 3 bases, with 14 bases spanning the gap. This CDR3 has 15 residues.

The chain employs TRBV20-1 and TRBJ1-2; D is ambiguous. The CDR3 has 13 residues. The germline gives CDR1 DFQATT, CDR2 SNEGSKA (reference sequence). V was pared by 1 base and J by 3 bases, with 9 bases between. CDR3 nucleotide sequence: TGCAGTGCTAGAGTGGCAGAATACTATGGCTACACCTTC. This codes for CSARVAEYYGYTF.

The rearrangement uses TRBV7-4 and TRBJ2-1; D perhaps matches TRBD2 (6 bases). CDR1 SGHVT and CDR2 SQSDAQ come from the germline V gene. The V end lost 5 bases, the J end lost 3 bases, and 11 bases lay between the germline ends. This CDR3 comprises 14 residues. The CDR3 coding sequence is TGTGCCAGCAGCCAGGGACTTGTCTACAATGAGCAGTTCTTC. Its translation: CASSQGLVYNEQFF.

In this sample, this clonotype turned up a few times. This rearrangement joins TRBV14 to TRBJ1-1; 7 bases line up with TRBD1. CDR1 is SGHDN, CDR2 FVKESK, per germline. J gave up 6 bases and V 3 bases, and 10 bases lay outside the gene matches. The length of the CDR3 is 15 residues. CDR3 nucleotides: TGTGCCAGCAGCCACAAAGACAGGGCTCGGGCTGAAGCTTTCTTT. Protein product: CASSHKDRARAEAFF.

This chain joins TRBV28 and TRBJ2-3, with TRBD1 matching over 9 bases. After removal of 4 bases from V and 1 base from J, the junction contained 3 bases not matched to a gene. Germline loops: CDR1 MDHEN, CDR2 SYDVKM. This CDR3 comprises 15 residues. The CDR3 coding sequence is TGTGCCAGCAGTTCCCGGACAGGGGGCACAGATACGCAGTATTTT. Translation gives CASSSRTGGTDTQYF.

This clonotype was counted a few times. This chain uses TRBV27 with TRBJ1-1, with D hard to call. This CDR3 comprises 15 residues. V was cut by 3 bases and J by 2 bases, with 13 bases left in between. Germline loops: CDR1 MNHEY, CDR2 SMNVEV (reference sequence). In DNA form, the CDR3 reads TGTGCCAGCAGTTTTACCGGAGGGCCCAACACTGAAGCTTTCTTT. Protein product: CASSFTGGPNTEAFF.

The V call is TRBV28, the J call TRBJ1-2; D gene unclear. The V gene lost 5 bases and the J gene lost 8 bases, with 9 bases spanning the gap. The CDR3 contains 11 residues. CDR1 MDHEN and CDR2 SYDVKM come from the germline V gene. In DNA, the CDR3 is TGTGCCAGCAGTGAAAATGGAGGCTACACCTTC. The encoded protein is CASSENGGYTF.

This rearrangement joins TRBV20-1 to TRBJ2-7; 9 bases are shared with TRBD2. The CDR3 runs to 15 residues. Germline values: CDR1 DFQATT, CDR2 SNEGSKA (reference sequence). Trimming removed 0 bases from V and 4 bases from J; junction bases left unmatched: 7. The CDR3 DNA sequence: TGCAGTGCTAGAGATGTGGCTAGCGGGGAGTACGAGCAGTACGTC. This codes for CSARDVASGEYEQYV.

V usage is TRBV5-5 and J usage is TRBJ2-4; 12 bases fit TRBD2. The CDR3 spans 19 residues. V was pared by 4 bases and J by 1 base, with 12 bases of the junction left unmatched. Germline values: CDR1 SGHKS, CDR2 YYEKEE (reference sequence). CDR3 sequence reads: CASSPGASGGAAAKNIQYF. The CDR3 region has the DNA TGTGCCAGCAGCCCGGGGGCTAGCGGGGGGGCTGCGGCCAAAAACATTCAGTACTTC.

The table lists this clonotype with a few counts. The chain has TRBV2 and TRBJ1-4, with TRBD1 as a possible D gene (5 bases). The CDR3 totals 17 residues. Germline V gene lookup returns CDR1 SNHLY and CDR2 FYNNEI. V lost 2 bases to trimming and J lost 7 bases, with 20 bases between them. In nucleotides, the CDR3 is TGTGCCAGCAGTGAATATTCGATTCGGGGGAAGTTTGAAAAACTGTTTTTT. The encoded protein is CASSEYSIRGKFEKLFF.

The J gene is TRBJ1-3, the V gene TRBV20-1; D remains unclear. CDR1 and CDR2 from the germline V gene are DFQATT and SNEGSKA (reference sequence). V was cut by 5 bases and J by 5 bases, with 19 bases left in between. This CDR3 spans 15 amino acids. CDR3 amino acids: CSARYLDPLRNTIYF. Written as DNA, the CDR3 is TGCAGTGCTCGTTACCTTGATCCCCTTAGAAACACCATATATTTT.

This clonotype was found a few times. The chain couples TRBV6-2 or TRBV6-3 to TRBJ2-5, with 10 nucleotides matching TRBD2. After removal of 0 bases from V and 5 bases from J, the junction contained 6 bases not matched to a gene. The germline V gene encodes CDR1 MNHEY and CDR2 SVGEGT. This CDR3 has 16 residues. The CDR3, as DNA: TGTGCCAGCAGTTACTCGGAGACTAGCGGGTGGGAGACCCAGTACTTC. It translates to CASSYSETSGWETQYF.

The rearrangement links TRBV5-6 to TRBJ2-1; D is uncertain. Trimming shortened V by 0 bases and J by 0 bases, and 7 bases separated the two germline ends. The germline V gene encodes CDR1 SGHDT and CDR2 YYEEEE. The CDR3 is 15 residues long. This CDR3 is CASSLDYSSYNEQFF. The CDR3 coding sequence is TGTGCCAGCAGCTTGGACTACAGCTCCTACAATGAGCAGTTCTTC.

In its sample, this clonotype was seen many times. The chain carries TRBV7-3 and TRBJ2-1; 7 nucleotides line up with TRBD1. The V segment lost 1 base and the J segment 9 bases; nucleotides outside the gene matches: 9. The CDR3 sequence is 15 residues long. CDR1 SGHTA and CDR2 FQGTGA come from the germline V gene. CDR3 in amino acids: CASSLIGGQVSEQFF. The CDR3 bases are TGTGCCAGCAGCTTAATAGGGGGCCAAGTTTCTGAGCAGTTCTTC.

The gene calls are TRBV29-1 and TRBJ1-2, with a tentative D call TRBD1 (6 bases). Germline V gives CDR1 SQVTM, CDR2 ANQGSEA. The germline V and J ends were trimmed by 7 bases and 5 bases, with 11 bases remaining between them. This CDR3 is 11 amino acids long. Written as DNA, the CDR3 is TGCAGCGCCCGGGACATTTATGGCTACACCTTC. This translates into CSARDIYGYTF. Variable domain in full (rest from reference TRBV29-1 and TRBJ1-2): SAVISQKPSRDICQRGTSLTIQCQVDSQVTMMFWYRQQPGQSLTLIATANQGSEATYESGFVIDKFPISRPNLTFSTLTVSNMSPEDSSIYLCSARDIYGYTFGSGTRLTVV.

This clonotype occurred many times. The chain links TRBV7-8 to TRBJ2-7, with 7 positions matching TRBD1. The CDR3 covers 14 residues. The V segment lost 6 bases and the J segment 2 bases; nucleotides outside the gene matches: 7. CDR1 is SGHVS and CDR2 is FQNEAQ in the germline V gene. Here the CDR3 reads CASRTLRGPYEQYF. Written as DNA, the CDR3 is TGTGCCAGCAGAACCCTAAGGGGGCCCTACGAGCAGTACTTC.

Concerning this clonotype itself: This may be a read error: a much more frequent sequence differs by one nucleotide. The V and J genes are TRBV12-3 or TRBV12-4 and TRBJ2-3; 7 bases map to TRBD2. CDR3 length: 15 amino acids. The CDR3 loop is CVSTPSGGYTDTQYF. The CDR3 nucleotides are TGTGTCAGCACCCCCTCCGGGGGGTACACAGATACGCAGTATTTT.

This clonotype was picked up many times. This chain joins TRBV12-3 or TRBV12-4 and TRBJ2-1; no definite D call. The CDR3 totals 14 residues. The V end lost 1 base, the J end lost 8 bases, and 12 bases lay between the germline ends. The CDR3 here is CASSLVPRVDEQFF. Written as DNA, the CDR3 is TGTGCCAGCAGTTTAGTTCCCCGGGTTGATGAGCAGTTCTTC.

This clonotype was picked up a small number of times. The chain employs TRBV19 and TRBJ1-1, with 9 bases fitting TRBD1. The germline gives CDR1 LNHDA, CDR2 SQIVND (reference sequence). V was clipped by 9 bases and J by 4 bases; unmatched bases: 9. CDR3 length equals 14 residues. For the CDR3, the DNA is TGTGCCAGCCTTGGACAGGGGATGGGCACTGAAGCTTTCTTT. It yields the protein CASLGQGMGTEAFF.